This T cell receptor beta chain was observed in a study of T cells after posttransplantation cyclophosphamide. General study points: After PTCy, TRB diversity resembled that of CNI/methotrexate controls.

This clone was detected many times. Its antigen remains unidentified. Profiled with immunoSEQ multiplex PCR; TCRdb holds only in-frame clones, not every one. The repertoire yields about 37,000 clones, none seen only once; the top ten contain 5.9%. This related bone marrow graft donor gave peripheral blood on the day of marrow donation. V shed 1 base and J 1 base; nucleotides not matched to a gene: 8. This CDR3 is 17 amino acids long. Germline loops: CDR1 LGHNA, CDR2 YSLEER. The TCR was taken from a man younger than 45 in good health and a related stem cell transplant donor. The specimen was PBMCs. The chain uses TRBV4-3 and TRBJ1-2, with 8 nucleotides matching TRBD1. CDR3 sequence (DNA): TGCGCCAGCAGCCAAGTAACCAGGGGGCTTCTTAACTATGGCTACACCTTC. This encodes CASSQVTRGLLNYGYTF.